Below, 3 T cell receptor beta chains from the same sample are listed, as sequenced in a study of blood T cell repertoires in COVID-19. Assay: immunoSEQ multiplex PCR; the TCRdb copy retains only in-frame clones and omits some. The sample includes 120,000 to 150,000 clones, about 85% of them seen just once. Sequenced sample: peripheral blood. The source is a human donor with acute or convalescent COVID-19. The donor label of this sample is uncertain.

The chain couples TRBV27 to TRBJ1-1, with TRBD1 matching 7 bases. Trimming removed 6 bases from V and 3 bases from J; junction bases left unmatched: 4. Germline CDR1 MNHEY, CDR2 SMNVEV (reference sequence). The CDR3 extends over 13 amino acids. DNA for the CDR3: TGTGCCAGCAGACGACAGGGTTACACTGAAGCTTTCTTT. It specifies CASRRQGYTEAFF.

The chain couples TRBV27 to TRBJ2-1; 8 bases map to TRBD1. V was pared by 6 bases and J by 4 bases, with 5 bases of the junction left unmatched. Germline CDR1 reads MNHEY; CDR2 reads SMNVEV (reference sequence). This CDR3 has 14 residues. The CDR3 DNA follows: TGTGCCAGCAGATCGGACAGGGTTTACAATGAGCAGTTCTTC. As protein: CASRSDRVYNEQFF.

The gene calls are TRBV4-1 and TRBJ1-1, with D perhaps matching TRBD1 (6 bases). Per germline, CDR1 MGHRA and CDR2 YSYEKL. The CDR3 has 14 amino acids. Trimming removed 1 base from V and 4 bases from J, with 10 bases in between. CDR3: CASSQGKGGTEAFF. DNA for the CDR3: TGCGCCAGCAGCCAAGGTAAAGGGGGCACTGAAGCTTTCTTT.